This is a list of T cell receptor beta chains from one sample in a study of blood T cells in healthy people across ages. TCRdb fed the 5' RACE reads into MiXCR, producing one record per CDR3 protein. The repertoire holds roughly 1.7 million distinct CDR3 sequences, with 34% as singletons. Sample: blood. These receptors all stem from a woman aged 25-40 years in good health. Both conserved end residues are part of each CDR3. The D gene is left open where the match is weak. Clone size appears in some rows only: once, few, many, or a class for an expanded clone.

J,D,size,V,DNA,CDR3
TRBJ2-7,TRBD2,.,TRBV4-2,TGTGCCAGCAGCCAAGGACTAGCGGGAGTATTTTACGAGCAGTACTTC,CASSQGLAGVFYEQYF
TRBJ2-5,.,.,TRBV30,TGCGCCTGGAGGGGGATGACAGGGATACAAGAGACCCAGTACTTC,CAWRGMTGIQETQYF
TRBJ2-3,.,.,TRBV7-2,TGTGCCAGCAGCTCGATTCACGTCGATGCTAGCACAGATACGCAGTATTTT,CASSSIHVDASTDTQYF
TRBJ1-1,TRBD1,.,TRBV6-5,TGTGCCAGCAGTTTTGGAGCCGGGACAGCCAGTTTGAACACTGAAGCTTTCTTT,CASSFGAGTASLNTEAFF
TRBJ2-3,TRBD2,few,TRBV29-1,TGCAGCGTTGAGTCTCCTAGCGGGAGGAGCACAGATACGCAGTATTTT,CSVESPSGRSTDTQYF
TRBJ2-5,.,many,TRBV4-1,TGCGCCAGCAGCCAAGTAAGGGAAGAGACCCAGTACTTC,CASSQVREETQYF
TRBJ2-7,.,.,TRBV20-1,TGCAGTGCCCCGGACAGCCGCTCCTACGAGCAGTACTTC,CSAPDSRSYEQYF
TRBJ1-2,.,.,TRBV4-1,TGCGCCAGCAGCCTCTCCGGAGGGGGAGGCTATGGCTACACCTTC,CASSLSGGGGYGYTF
TRBJ2-7,.,few,TRBV27,TGTGCCAGCAGTTTCGAGCACAGCCCCCCTGGGGAGCAGTACTTC,CASSFEHSPPGEQYF
TRBJ1-2,.,.,TRBV5-1,TGTGCCAGCAGCCCCCGGTGGGGACTTGACTATGGCTACACCTTC,CASSPRWGLDYGYTF
TRBJ2-7,TRBD1,.,TRBV4-1,TGCGCCAGCAGCCCCGGGGACAGGAGGGGAGGCAAGCAGTACTTC,CASSPGDRRGGKQYF
TRBJ2-6,.,.,TRBV6-1,TGTGCCAGCAGGCCTCCGGGAAGCGGGGCCAACGTCCTGACTTTC,CASRPPGSGANVLTF